The source of this T cell receptor (beta chain) is a study of blood T cell repertoires in COVID-19. Across the study: Sites across the United States, Italy and Spain contributed samples from acute and convalescent COVID-19. T cells, B-cell-depleted T cells, or PBMCs supplied cDNA or gDNA.

The J segment lost 5 bases and the V segment lost 4 bases, leaving 9 bases of the junction unmatched. CDR3 length equals 17 residues. Germline values: CDR1 SEHNR, CDR2 FQNEAQ (reference sequence). Study processing details: Amplification from reference gene primers served as the basis for estimated nucleated cell counts. Clones were read by immunoSEQ multiplex PCR, and TCRdb kept only the in-frame ones, dropping some. That table supplies the V and J calls and clone size; D and trimming were determined from the DNA. The repertoire holds about 670,000 clones, with approximately 90% as singletons. This TCR was sampled from a woman aged 18-30 years with acute or convalescent COVID-19. The V and J genes are TRBV7-9 and TRBJ1-4; TRBD1 matches at 11 bases. Sequencing used peripheral blood. The CDR3 coding sequence is TGTGCCAGCAGCTCCGAGAGGACAGGGGGCCGAAATGAAAAACTGTTTTTT. Protein: CASSSERTGGRNEKLFF. Complete variable domain (other parts from reference TRBV7-9 and TRBJ1-4): DTGVSQNPRHKITKRGQNVTFRCDPISEHNRLYWYRQTLGQGPEFLTYFQNEAQLEKSRLLSDRFSAERPKGSFSTLEIQRTEQGDSAMYLCASSSERTGGRNEKLFFGSGTQLSVL.